This T cell receptor beta chain stems from a study of T cells in Graves' hyperthyroidism and ophthalmopathy. Losses at the gene ends were 0 bases for V and 7 bases for J; bases not matched to a gene: 13. The CDR3 has 18 residues. The germline V gene has CDR1 MGHRA and CDR2 YSYEKL. Amplification yielded TCR beta CDR3 regions, with RNA transcripts as the source. First-round RT-PCR targeting the TCR CDR3 was performed with the HTBI primer set. TCRdb re-analysed the multiplex PCR reads in MiXCR, keeping a single row per CDR3 protein. The data contain approximately 520,000 distinct CDR3 sequences, 20% to 25% of them singletons.

The TCR originated in a man younger than 35 with Graves' hyperthyroidism. Sequencing was done on a sample of blood. The chain joins TRBV4-1 to TRBJ2-2; TRBD1 agrees at 8 bases. Here the CDR3 DNA reads TGCGCCAGCAGCCAAGAAACTTACACCGGGACAGGTGACGGGGAGCTGTTTTTT. The encoded protein is CASSQETYTGTGDGELFF.